Following are 14 T cell receptor beta chains from one sample sequenced in a study of blood T cell repertoires in COVID-19. Profiled with immunoSEQ multiplex PCR; TCRdb holds only in-frame clones, not every one. The table lists around 210,000 clones, around 80% of them singletons, with approximately 6% in the top ten. The material sequenced was peripheral blood. Receptor source: a woman in her sixties or seventies with acute or convalescent COVID-19.

V and J are TRBV20-1 and TRBJ2-7; TRBD1 is a possible D gene (6 bases). V dropped 5 bases and J dropped 0 bases, with 17 bases sitting between them. This CDR3 is built from 15 residues. The germline V gene has CDR1 DFQATT and CDR2 SNEGSKA (reference sequence). The CDR3 here is CSAGAPGTPSYEQYF. The CDR3 bases are TGCAGTGCTGGTGCCCCCGGGACACCCTCCTACGAGCAGTACTTC.

This sequence joins TRBV19 and TRBJ2-6, with D perhaps matching TRBD1 (5 bases). Germline V lookup: CDR1 LNHDA, CDR2 SQIVND (reference sequence). This CDR3 has 17 amino acids. Trimming cost V 1 base and J 0 bases, with 10 bases left between them. The CDR3 loop reads CASSIVGPNSGANVLTF. CDR3 DNA: TGTGCCAGTAGTATAGTGGGGCCTAACTCTGGGGCCAACGTCCTGACTTTC. Full variable domain (missing parts from reference TRBV19 and TRBJ2-6): DGGITQSPKYLFRKEGQNVTLSCEQNLNHDAMYWYRQDPGQGLRLIYYSQIVNDFQKGDIAEGYSVSREKKESFPLTVTSAQKNPTAFYLCASSIVGPNSGANVLTFGAGSRLTVL.

The rearrangement links TRBV19 to TRBJ2-3, with D possibly TRBD2 on 5 matching bases. CDR1 is LNHDA, CDR2 SQIVND, per germline (reference sequence). CDR3 length equals 15 residues. V shed 4 bases and J shed 5 bases, with 16 bases lying between them. The CDR3 DNA sequence: TGTGCCAGTAGTACCCGACGGCTAGCAGTAGATACGCAGTATTTT. It encodes CASSTRRLAVDTQYF.

The J gene is TRBJ2-7, the V gene TRBV5-1, with 7 bases that match TRBD2. V gave up 4 bases and J gave up 3 bases; unmatched junction bases: 10. This CDR3 is 15 amino acids long. The germline CDR1 and CDR2 sequences are SGHRS and YFSETQ. The CDR3 here is CASSGGGTAGYEQYF. Here the CDR3 DNA reads TGCGCCAGCAGCGGGGGAGGGACGGCGGGCTACGAGCAGTACTTC.

The chain has TRBV18 and TRBJ2-6, with TRBD2 identical over 14 bases. CDR3 size: 18 residues. The germline V gene has CDR1 KGHSH and CDR2 LQKENI. With 10 bases clipped from V and 1 base from J, the junction kept 9 bases outside the gene matches. CDR3 loop: CATTPGTSGSSGANVLTF. The CDR3 nucleotides are TGTGCCACCACCCCTGGGACTAGCGGGAGTTCTGGGGCCAACGTCCTGACTTTC.

The genes are TRBV19 and TRBJ1-3; D uncertain. Per germline, CDR1 LNHDA and CDR2 SQIVND (reference sequence). V lost 7 bases and J lost 0, with 22 bases in between. The CDR3 is made up of 18 amino acids. CDR3 bases: TGTGCCAGTACCACCGTGGTGAGAGATATGAGCTCTGGAAACACCATATATTTT. This codes for CASTTVVRDMSSGNTIYF.

The chain is built from TRBV5-1 and TRBJ2-5; D ambiguous. With 0 bases removed from V and 1 base from J, the gap between germline ends came to 7 bases. The CDR3 sequence is 14 residues long. Germline CDR1 and CDR2: SGHRS and YFSETQ. CDR3 coding DNA: TGCGCCAGCAGCTTGGCCTGGAGCCAAGAGACCCAGTACTTC. It translates to CASSLAWSQETQYF.

This rearrangement joins TRBV5-8 to TRBJ1-4; 10 bases align to TRBD1. This CDR3 is 17 amino acids long. Losses at the gene ends were 4 bases for V and 3 bases for J; bases not matched to a gene: 9. Germline CDR1 SGHTS, CDR2 YDEGEE. CDR3 residues: CASSLGTGDEANEKLFF. CDR3 in DNA: TGTGCCAGCAGCCTAGGGACAGGGGACGAAGCTAATGAAAAACTGTTTTTT.

The J gene is TRBJ2-1, the V gene TRBV5-1; 7 bases match TRBD1. The CDR3 covers 15 residues. J lost 6 bases, V lost 0 bases, and 6 bases had no gene match. CDR1 is SGHRS and CDR2 is YFSETQ in the germline V gene. In DNA form, the CDR3 reads TGCGCCAGCAGCTTGGGTGACAGGGTGGCCAATGAGCAGTTCTTC. Amino acid sequence: CASSLGDRVANEQFF.

This clone was seen just once. V and J are TRBV5-1 and TRBJ2-1; 11 bases are shared with TRBD1. Germline V gene data show CDR1 as SGHRS and CDR2 as YFSETQ. V was pared by 4 bases and J by 7 bases, with 10 bases of the junction left unmatched. The CDR3 contains 16 residues. In DNA form, the CDR3 reads TGCGCCAGCAGCCAAACCGGGACAGGGGGAATTAATGAGCAGTTCTTC. Protein sequence: CASSQTGTGGINEQFF.

V and J are TRBV6-1 and TRBJ2-5; D might be TRBD1 (7 bases). CDR1 MNHNS and CDR2 SASEGT come from the germline V gene. The CDR3 has 16 amino acids. Trimming shortened V by 3 bases and J by 7 bases, and 21 bases separated the two germline ends. DNA for the CDR3: TGTGCCAGCAGTGACCTCCTCCAGGGGGGCAGGGGGACCCAGTACTTC. Translated, it gives CASSDLLQGGRGTQYF.

This clone appeared once. CDR3 sequence: CASSEIRVGNTIYF. The CDR3 nucleotides read TGTGCCAGCAGTGAAATCAGGGTCGGAAACACCATATATTTT. The chain is built from TRBV2 and TRBJ1-3, with D perhaps TRBD1 (5 bases). Germline V gene sequence: CDR1 SNHLY, CDR2 FYNNEI. V was pared by 2 bases and J by 4 bases, with 9 bases between. This CDR3 spans 14 amino acids.

Notes on this clone: The same CDR3 can be traced to other DNA sequences in this sample. V usage is TRBV5-1 and J usage is TRBJ1-1; D gene uncertain. CDR1 and CDR2 from the germline V gene are SGHRS and YFSETQ. This CDR3 spans 13 amino acids. Trimming removed 0 bases from V and 1 base from J, with 4 bases in between. CDR3 coding DNA: TGCGCCAGCAGCTTGGATAGGAACACTGAAGCTTTCTTT. Its protein is CASSLDRNTEAFF.

This rearrangement joins TRBV7-2 to TRBJ2-3; the D is unclear. The CDR3 is 13 residues long. CDR1 SGHTA and CDR2 FQGNSA come from the germline V gene. Deletions cut 3 bases from V and 4 bases from J, with 8 bases between. CDR3 amino acids: CASSFSEADTQYF. In DNA, the CDR3 is TGTGCCAGCAGCTTTTCAGAGGCAGATACGCAGTATTTT.